These 2 T cell receptor beta chains came from one sample sequenced in a study of blood T cell repertoires in COVID-19. Repertoires were generated with immunoSEQ multiplex PCR, while TCRdb's copy carries only in-frame clones and drops some. The repertoire consists of almost 80,000 clones, with around 90% occurring once and the leading ten covering less than 0.85%. The sample was peripheral blood. The source is an elderly woman with acute or convalescent COVID-19.

The rearrangement uses TRBV5-5 and TRBJ1-2, with TRBD1 identical over 9 bases. V lost 4 bases, J lost 7 bases, and 14 bases stayed unmatched. CDR3 length equals 16 residues. Germline V CDR1 and CDR2: SGHKS, YYEKEE (reference sequence). DNA of the CDR3: TGTGCCAGCAGCCTTACCCCACGGGACAGGGTATTTGGCTACACCTTC. Protein product: CASSLTPRDRVFGYTF.

The genes are TRBV27 and TRBJ2-7, with 10 positions matching TRBD2. J gave up 6 bases and V 4 bases, and 9 bases lay outside the gene matches. This CDR3 has 15 residues. Germline assignment: CDR1 MNHEY and CDR2 SMNVEV (reference sequence). The CDR3 bases are TGTGCCAGCAGTTCCGGGAGCGGGGGGGCCACCGAGCAGTACTTC. Translating it yields CASSSGSGGATEQYF.